Sequencing of this T cell receptor (beta chain) was carried out in a study of OX40 agonist ivuxolimab in advanced cancers. Study background: Earlier anti-PD-1, anti-PD-L1 or anti-CTLA-4 therapy was permitted; over 35% had received some. Overall study findings and caveats: In general, CD8+ T cells held more expanded clones than CD4+ did, on average. Dosing at 0.1 to 3.0 mg/kg was accompanied by clonal expansion of CD4+ and CD8+ blood T cells by week 6. Among the least clonally expanded were partial responders at 0.1-3.0 mg/kg.

As concerns this clone: Antigen unknown.

Profiling relied on immunoSEQ multiplex PCR, and the TCRdb table lists in-frame clones only, not all of them. The table includes approximately 60,000 clones, around 86% detected once. Trimming removed 3 bases from V and 4 bases from J, with 21 bases in between. CDR3 size: 17 residues. CDR1 LGHNA and CDR2 YNFKEQ come from the germline V gene. This TCR was recovered from an adult with an advanced solid tumor such as melanoma, head and neck, liver or kidney cancer. The gene calls are TRBV4-2 and TRBJ2-5; weak D call: TRBD2 (6 bases). The sequencing here drew on CD4+ or CD8+ T cells sorted from blood, taken in a trial of the OX40 agonist ivuxolimab. The CDR3 spells CASSHPSGVGRGETQYF. CDR3 DNA sequence: TGTGCCAGCAGCCACCCATCGGGGGTGGGAAGGGGAGAGACCCAGTACTTC.